Below are 15 T cell receptor beta chains sequenced from a single sample in a study of Ad26.COV2.S vaccination and SARS-CoV-2 variants. Clones were sequenced by immunoSEQ multiplex PCR, and TCRdb holds only the in-frame ones, with some missing. The sample contains about 280,000 clones, about 90% of which appear only once. This sample's treatment: about 20 received Ad26.COV2.S at low or high dose, single or two shots; 5 received placebo; per-sample allocation not given. At day 63 after the first vaccine or placebo injection, samples were drawn. Sequencing used peripheral blood, obtained in a trial of Ad26.COV2.S vaccine versus placebo. These receptor sequences come from a person between 18 and 59 years old who received the Ad26.COV2.S COVID-19 vaccine or a placebo.

The table lists this clone with a few counts. This chain uses TRBV7-9 with TRBJ2-6; 8 nucleotides line up with TRBD1. The CDR3 is made up of 18 amino acids. V shed 2 bases and J 2 bases; nucleotides not matched to a gene: 8. The germline V gene encodes CDR1 SEHNR and CDR2 FQNEAQ (reference sequence). The CDR3 region has the DNA TGTGCCAGCAGCTTATCTCCGGGACAGGCCGCTGGGGCCAACGTCCTGACTTTC. Its protein is CASSLSPGQAAGANVLTF.

This clone was recorded a few times. The V and J genes are TRBV5-1 and TRBJ1-1, with 8 bases aligning to TRBD1. V was pared by 5 bases and J by 1 base, with 4 bases of the junction left unmatched. CDR3 length: 14 residues. Per the germline V gene, CDR1 is SGHRS and CDR2 is YFSETQ. CDR3 residues: CASRSGTGNTEAFF. Here the CDR3 DNA reads TGCGCCAGCAGGTCCGGGACAGGGAACACTGAAGCTTTCTTT. Drawing the rest from reference TRBV5-1 and TRBJ1-1, the complete variable domain is KAGVTQTPRYLIKTRGQQVTLSCSPISGHRSVSWYQQTPGQGLQFLFEYFSETQRNKGNFPGRFSGRQFSNSRSEMNVSTLELGDSALYLCASRSGTGNTEAFFGQGTRLTVV.

This chain connects TRBV13 to TRBJ1-6; D is unresolved. CDR1 is PRHDT, CDR2 FYEKMQ, per germline (reference sequence). This CDR3 is built from 14 residues. Trimming cost V 0 bases and J 9 bases, with 9 bases left between them. The CDR3 spells CASSLGSVSSPLHF. DNA of the CDR3: TGTGCCAGCAGCTTAGGTTCAGTTAGTTCACCCCTCCACTTT. Full variable domain (rest looked up from reference TRBV13 and TRBJ1-6): AAGVIQSPRHLIKEKRETATLKCYPIPRHDTVYWYQQGPGQDPQFLISFYEKMQSDKGSIPDRFSAQQFSDYHSELNMSSLELGDSALYFCASSLGSVSSPLHFGNGTRLTVT.

The V and J genes are TRBV4-3 and TRBJ1-2, with 8 bases identical to TRBD1. The CDR3 is made up of 14 amino acids. Germline CDR1 reads LGHNA; CDR2 reads YSLEER. Trimming cost V 1 base and J 6 bases; bases outside gene matches: 4. The CDR3 DNA is TGCGCCAGCAGCCAAGGGCGACAGGGGAATGGCTACACCTTC. It specifies CASSQGRQGNGYTF.

The chain links TRBV5-1 to TRBJ1-4, with D uncertain. This CDR3 has 15 residues. Germline CDR1 and CDR2: SGHRS and YFSETQ. Trimming took 4 bases from V and 0 from J, leaving 10 bases between them. This CDR3 is CASSRAQPTNEKLFF. The CDR3 DNA is TGCGCCAGCAGCAGGGCGCAACCAACTAATGAAAAACTGTTTTTT.

As to this clone: Within the sample, other DNA sequences also encode this same CDR3. V gene TRBV11-2 combines with J gene TRBJ2-5; tentatively, D is TRBD1 (6 bases). Germline V gene lookup returns CDR1 SGHAT and CDR2 FQNNGV. The CDR3 has 16 residues. Trimming took off 3 bases at V and 5 bases at J, with 19 bases between the two ends. CDR3 coding DNA: TGTGCCAGCAGCTTCCGACAGGATTTGTTCGGTGAGACCCAGTACTTC. Translation: CASSFRQDLFGETQYF.

The V gene is TRBV15, the J gene TRBJ2-7; TRBD1 might be the D (6 bases). The CDR3 runs to 15 residues. The V end was cut by 0 bases, the J end by 2 bases, with 11 bases between. Germline V gene sequence: CDR1 LNHNV, CDR2 YYDKDF (reference sequence). This CDR3 reads CATSREYGGTYEQYF. The DNA of the CDR3 is TGTGCCACCAGCAGAGAATATGGGGGCACCTACGAGCAGTACTTC.

The chain is built from TRBV19 and TRBJ2-3; 9 bases are a match to TRBD1. The J segment lost 3 bases and the V segment lost 5 bases, leaving 6 bases of the junction unmatched. The germline gives CDR1 LNHDA, CDR2 SQIVND (reference sequence). The CDR3 is 15 amino acids. CDR3 bases: TGTGCCAGTAGTGGGACAGGGATGGGTACAGATACGCAGTATTTT. Its protein is CASSGTGMGTDTQYF.

V and J are TRBV5-8 and TRBJ2-3, with D perhaps matching TRBD1 or TRBD2 (5 bases each). The CDR3 is 17 amino acids. The V end was cut by 1 base, the J end by 0 bases, with 15 bases between. Germline CDR1 SGHTS, CDR2 YDEGEE. CDR3 sequence: CASSLWGSLGSTDTQYF. The CDR3 DNA sequence: TGTGCCAGCAGCTTGTGGGGGTCGTTGGGCAGCACAGATACGCAGTATTTT. The entire variable domain, with the rest obtained from reference TRBV5-8 and TRBJ2-3, is as follows: EAGVTQSPTHLIKTRGQQATLRCSPISGHTSVYWYQQALGLGLQFLLWYDEGEERNRGNFPPRFSGRQFPNYSSELNVNALELEDSALYLCASSLWGSLGSTDTQYFGPGTRLTVL.

This sequence joins TRBV5-4 and TRBJ2-7; TRBD2 matches at 9 bases. The CDR3 has 13 residues. Germline V gives CDR1 SGHNT, CDR2 YYREEE (reference sequence). The junction had 6 bases not matched to a gene; V was cut back by 6 bases and J by 5 bases. The CDR3: CASTRSGSDEQYF. The CDR3, as DNA: TGTGCCAGCACCCGTAGCGGGAGCGACGAGCAGTACTTC.

This chain uses TRBV11-2 with TRBJ2-4; no clear D. V lost 0 bases to trimming and J lost 9 bases, with 6 bases between them. CDR3 length: 12 amino acids. CDR1 and CDR2 (germline): SGHAT, FQNNGV. Written as DNA, the CDR3 is TGTGCCAGCAGCTTAGACGAGGCCATTCAGTACTTC. Encoded protein: CASSLDEAIQYF.

This chain uses TRBV30 with TRBJ1-5; D remains ambiguous. V gave up 2 bases and J gave up 4 bases, with 6 bases separating them. The CDR3 length is 12 residues. Germline lookup yields CDR1 GTSNPN and CDR2 SVGIG (reference sequence). CDR3 DNA: TGTGCCTGGAGTAAGGGTAATCAGCCCCAGCATTTT. Translated: CAWSKGNQPQHF. The variable domain in full, completed from reference TRBV30 and TRBJ1-5, reads SQTIHQWPATLVQPVGSPLSLECTVEGTSNPNLYWYRQAAGRGLQLLFYSVGIGQISSEVPQNLSASRPQDRQFILSSKKLLLSDSGFYLCAWSKGNQPQHFGDGTRLSIL.

The V and J genes are TRBV30 and TRBJ1-3, with TRBD1 as a possible D gene (6 bases). CDR3 length: 15 amino acids. With 5 bases removed from V and 1 base from J, the gap between germline ends came to 15 bases. Germline-derived CDR1 and CDR2 are GTSNPN and SVGIG (reference sequence). The CDR3 reads CAWATPDRSGNTIYF. As DNA, the CDR3 is TGTGCCTGGGCCACCCCCGACAGGTCTGGAAACACCATATATTTT.

The rearrangement joins TRBV6-5 to TRBJ1-2, with D possibly matching TRBD1 (5 bases). Germline-derived CDR1 and CDR2 are MNHEY and SVGAGI. Trimming removed 2 bases at V and 2 bases at J, with 6 bases between. The CDR3 consists of 13 residues. The CDR3 nucleotides are TGTGCCAGCAGTTACGGGGCCAACTATGGCTACACCTTC. Its translation is CASSYGANYGYTF.

The V and J genes are TRBV6-5 and TRBJ1-6; D is possibly TRBD1 (5 bases). CDR1 MNHEY and CDR2 SVGAGI come from the germline V gene. With 4 bases removed from V and 4 bases from J, the gap between germline ends came to 11 bases. CDR3 length: 15 amino acids. In DNA, the CDR3 is TGTGCCAGCAGTTCTGACAGCCCGTATAATTCACCCCTCCACTTT. This codes for CASSSDSPYNSPLHF.